A single sample is the source of the 32 T cell receptor beta chains below, sequenced in a study of sequential checkpoint blockade in melanoma. Treatment indicated: randomized to nivolumab then ipilimumab (arm A) or the reverse (arm B). Generated by immunoSEQ multiplex PCR, the TCRdb table keeps only in-frame clones and is missing some. The sample shows 15,000 to 20,000 clones, around 63% of them seen only once. The starting material was CD8+ T cells sorted from blood (inferred from file names), obtained from a patient given nivolumab and ipilimumab in sequence. The receptors shown here come from a human donor with melanoma.

This chain uses TRBV10-2 with TRBJ2-1; a weak D match, TRBD2 (6 bases). This CDR3 spans 14 amino acids. Per germline, CDR1 WSHSY and CDR2 SAAADI. Trimming left V 11 bases short and J 0 bases short, with 14 bases between. The CDR3 spells CAVLGAGSYNEQFF. The CDR3 DNA sequence: TGCGCCGTACTGGGAGCGGGCTCCTACAATGAGCAGTTCTTC.

This chain links TRBV6-4 with TRBJ2-1; 11 positions match TRBD2. V was clipped by 5 bases and J by 7 bases; unmatched bases: 7. CDR1 is MRHNA and CDR2 is SNTAGT in the germline V gene. The CDR3 loop spans 15 amino acids. The CDR3 coding sequence is TGTGCCAGCAGTCCACTAGCGGGGGTAATAAATGAGCAGTTCTTC. This gives the protein CASSPLAGVINEQFF.

This clone was seen more than once but under ten times. The V and J genes are TRBV28 and TRBJ1-1; 7 bases are shared with TRBD1. Germline V gene data show CDR1 as MDHEN and CDR2 as SYDVKM. This CDR3 comprises 18 residues. J lost 0 bases, V lost 2 bases, and 12 bases had no gene match. CDR3 loop: CASSLLTPTGSMNTEAFF. In DNA, the CDR3 is TGTGCCAGCAGTTTACTTACGCCGACAGGGTCCATGAACACTGAAGCTTTCTTT.

As for this clone: At one end the junction does not follow the germline gene, possibly because of a read error. The same CDR3 is also encoded by other DNA sequences in this sample. The chain recombines TRBV7-3 with TRBJ2-7; D may be TRBD1 (6 bases). The CDR3 is made up of 12 amino acids. Germline assignment: CDR1 SGHTA and CDR2 FQGTGA. The CDR3 region has the DNA TGCGCCAGCAGTGACGGGACACACGAGCAGTACTTC. Amino acid sequence: CASSDGTHEQYF.

The sample holds a few counts of this clone. The chain carries TRBV15 and TRBJ1-3; no definite D call. The CDR3 totals 15 residues. Per the germline V gene, CDR1 is LNHNV and CDR2 is YYDKDF (reference sequence). V was clipped by 0 bases and J by 0 bases, with 6 bases between them. Here the CDR3 DNA reads TGTGCCACCAGCAGAGATCGGAGCTCTGGAAACACCATATATTTT. This encodes CATSRDRSSGNTIYF.

This clone was picked up a small number of times. The rearrangement links TRBV2 to TRBJ2-5, with 7 bases identical to TRBD1. Germline CDR1 and CDR2: SNHLY and FYNNEI. V lost 6 bases and J lost 1; bases outside the gene matches: 8. CDR3 size: 15 residues. The CDR3 nucleotides read TGTGCCAGCAGACGACAGGGTAGGGTCCAAGAGACCCAGTACTTC. The encoded protein is CASRRQGRVQETQYF.

J is TRBJ2-1 and V is TRBV9; 9 bases line up with TRBD2. Trimming at V came to 0 bases and at J to 4 bases, leaving 2 bases not matched to a gene. The CDR3 length is 15 residues. Germline V CDR1 and CDR2: SGDLS, YYNGEE. The CDR3 coding sequence is TGTGCCAGCAGCGTAGGCGGGGGGGCATACAATGAGCAGTTCTTC. This gives the protein CASSVGGGAYNEQFF.

Here the CDR3 DNA reads TGTGCCAGCCTCGTCCGGCTAGCGGGGGGGCCGGGGGTTAATGAGCAGTTCTTC. This translates into CASLVRLAGGPGVNEQFF. This sequence joins TRBV5-8 and TRBJ2-1; 12 positions agree with TRBD2. The CDR3 runs to 18 residues. The V segment lost 7 bases and the J segment 7 bases; nucleotides outside the gene matches: 18. The V gene's germline CDR1 is SGHTS and CDR2 YDEGEE.

The chain recombines TRBV11-2 with TRBJ1-4; the D is unclear. The CDR3 runs to 16 residues. Germline V gene sequence: CDR1 SGHAT, CDR2 FQNNGV. V lost 5 bases to trimming and J lost 5 bases, with 18 bases between them. This chain's CDR3 is CASSPPAGDLNEKLFF. The CDR3 DNA reads TGTGCCAGCAGCCCCCCGGCGGGAGATTTAAATGAAAAACTGTTTTTT. The whole variable domain, filled in from reference TRBV11-2 and TRBJ1-4, reads EAGVAQSPRYKIIEKRQSVAFWCNPISGHATLYWYQQILGQGPKLLIQFQNNGVVDDSQLPKDRFSAERLKGVDSTLKIQPAKLEDSAVYLCASSPPAGDLNEKLFFGSGTQLSVL.

The V call is TRBV6-6, the J call TRBJ1-3; D might be TRBD1 (5 bases). The CDR3 has 13 residues. The V gene lost 2 bases and the J gene lost 8 bases, with 10 bases spanning the gap. The germline CDR1 and CDR2 sequences are MNHNY and SVGAGI (reference sequence). CDR3 in DNA: TGTGCCAGCAGTTACGGAGGAGGGGACACCATATATTTT. This gives the protein CASSYGGGDTIYF.

The V and J genes are TRBV29-1 and TRBJ1-1; D is perhaps TRBD1 (5 bases). The CDR3 has 14 residues. Trimming took 0 bases from V and 5 from J, leaving 13 bases between them. The germline V gene has CDR1 SQVTM and CDR2 ANQGSEA. The CDR3 is CSVEDLGASTEAFF. The CDR3 DNA is TGCAGCGTTGAAGATCTAGGGGCATCTACTGAAGCTTTCTTT.

V gene TRBV28 combines with J gene TRBJ1-5; D ambiguous. Between the trimmed V and J ends, which lost 7 bases and 3 bases, there was a span of 13 bases. CDR1 MDHEN and CDR2 SYDVKM come from the germline V gene. CDR3 length: 14 residues. CDR3 in DNA: TGTGCCAGCACCCAGTGGAGCGCCAATCAGCCCCAGCATTTT. It translates to CASTQWSANQPQHF.

This chain joins TRBV6-6 and TRBJ2-1; 10 bases match TRBD2. This CDR3 has 16 residues. Germline V gene data show CDR1 as MNHNY and CDR2 as SVGAGI (reference sequence). V dropped 0 bases and J dropped 10; count of bases not matched to a gene: 9. CDR3 residues: CASSYSGLAGVGEQFF. CDR3 bases: TGTGCCAGCAGTTACTCTGGGCTAGCGGGAGTAGGGGAGCAGTTCTTC.

In its sample, this clone was seen a few times. The chain employs TRBV11-2 and TRBJ2-3; 15 positions agree with TRBD2. This CDR3 region has 15 residues. J lost 6 bases, V lost 4 bases, and 2 bases had no gene match. CDR1 is SGHAT, CDR2 FQNNGV, per germline. CDR3 residues: CASSSGLAGGDTQYF. As DNA, the CDR3 is TGTGCCAGCAGCTCCGGACTAGCGGGAGGGGATACGCAGTATTTT.

Turning to this clone: Germline and junction disagree at one end, which may indicate a read error. This chain connects TRBV5-5 to TRBJ2-7; 8 positions agree with TRBD1. Germline V gives CDR1 SGHKS, CDR2 YYEKEE (reference sequence). This CDR3 spans 15 amino acids. The DNA of the CDR3 is TGCGCCAGCAGCCCGAGCGCGACAGGGGCCTACGAGCAGTACTTC. Translating gives CASSPSATGAYEQYF. The full variable domain, completed using reference TRBV5-5 and TRBJ2-7, is DAGVTQSPTHLIKTRGQQVTLRCSPISGHKSVSWYQQVLGQGPQFIFQYYEKEERGRGNFPDRFSARQFPNYSSELNVNALLLGDSALYLCASSPSATGAYEQYFGPGTRLTVT.

The genes are TRBV4-3 and TRBJ2-3, with TRBD1 identical over 11 bases. This CDR3 contains 15 residues. The trim removed 0 bases at V and 6 bases at J, leaving 2 bases unmatched. Germline lookup yields CDR1 LGHNA and CDR2 YSLEER. As DNA, the CDR3 is TGCGCCAGCAGCCAAGAGGACAGGGGGCCGGATACGCAGTATTTT. This encodes CASSQEDRGPDTQYF.

This clone was observed once. The rearrangement links TRBV9 to TRBJ2-7; 8 bases fit TRBD2. Losses at the gene ends were 4 bases for V and 5 bases for J; bases not matched to a gene: 11. The CDR3 runs to 15 residues. Germline V gives CDR1 SGDLS, CDR2 YYNGEE. In nucleotides, the CDR3 is TGTGCCAGCAGCCCCTCCGGGGGGGGGTTCCACGAGCAGTACTTC. It translates to CASSPSGGGFHEQYF.

The chain couples TRBV15 to TRBJ1-2; 9 bases agree with TRBD1. V gave up 5 bases and J gave up 0 bases; unmatched junction bases: 13. The CDR3 spans 18 residues. CDR1 is LNHNV and CDR2 is YYDKDF in the germline V gene (reference sequence). CDR3 DNA sequence: TGTGCCACCAGCTCCTTACCTTTCTGGACAGGGGCTAACTATGGCTACACCTTC. Translating gives CATSSLPFWTGANYGYTF. Full variable domain (missing parts from reference TRBV15 and TRBJ1-2): DAMVIQNPRYQVTQFGKPVTLSCSQTLNHNVMYWYQQKSSQAPKLLFHYYDKDFNNEADTPDNFQSRRPNTSFCFLDIRSPGLGDTAMYLCATSSLPFWTGANYGYTFGSGTRLTVV.

V usage is TRBV9 and J usage is TRBJ2-1, with 11 bases that match TRBD2. The CDR3 runs to 17 residues. Germline V gene sequence: CDR1 SGDLS, CDR2 YYNGEE. The V and J ends lost 4 bases and 5 bases, in that order; junction bases with no gene match: 11. The DNA of the CDR3 is TGTGCCAGCAGCTTACCGAGTAGCGGGGGGGTGCACAATGAGCAGTTCTTC. Its translation: CASSLPSSGGVHNEQFF.

V usage is TRBV5-1 and J usage is TRBJ2-3; 14 nucleotides align to TRBD2. V dropped 3 bases and J dropped 0; count of bases not matched to a gene: 6. The CDR3 has 18 residues. Germline V gene data show CDR1 as SGHRS and CDR2 as YFSETQ. CDR3 bases: TGCGCCAGCAGCTGGAGGACTAGCGGGGGGCCAAGCACAGATACGCAGTATTTT. Amino acids: CASSWRTSGGPSTDTQYF.

The chain couples TRBV7-6 to TRBJ1-4; D call uncertain. CDR1 and CDR2 from the germline V gene are SGHVS and FNYEAQ. The CDR3 totals 16 residues. V lost 1 base and J lost 4, with 13 bases in between. The CDR3 loop reads CASSLGYVEYNEKLFF. In nucleotides, the CDR3 is TGTGCCAGCAGCTTAGGTTATGTGGAGTATAATGAAAAACTGTTTTTT.

This clone came up a few times. V and J are TRBV7-6 and TRBJ2-7, with 10 bases that match TRBD1. J was trimmed by 5 bases and V by 5 bases; bases with no gene match: 9. Germline CDR1 reads SGHVS; CDR2 reads FNYEAQ. The CDR3 sequence is 15 residues long. The CDR3 DNA is TGTGCCAGCAGCGCCTCCGGGACAGGGGCACACGAGCAGTACTTC. It is translated as CASSASGTGAHEQYF.

This sequence joins TRBV28 and TRBJ2-7; D may be TRBD1 (5 bases). V lost 6 bases and J lost 5, with 20 bases in between. The CDR3 consists of 15 residues. CDR1 is MDHEN and CDR2 is SYDVKM in the germline V gene. The CDR3 DNA is TGTGCCAGCAGAGAAGAGGACACCCCTGACCACGAGCAGTACTTC. It is translated as CASREEDTPDHEQYF.

The rearrangement joins TRBV5-8 to TRBJ2-7, with 7 bases lining up with TRBD1. Looked up from germline, CDR1 is SGHTS and CDR2 is YDEGEE. The CDR3 is 13 amino acids. V dropped 2 bases and J dropped 4; count of bases not matched to a gene: 3. The DNA of the CDR3 is TGTGCCAGCAGCTTCCGGACAGGATACGAGCAGTACTTC. Its translation is CASSFRTGYEQYF.

This clone showed up just a few times. The chain is built from TRBV6-5 and TRBJ2-7; D unclear. The V gene lost 6 bases and the J gene lost 6 bases, with 15 bases spanning the gap. CDR1 is MNHEY and CDR2 is SVGAGI in the germline V gene. The CDR3 spans 13 residues. As DNA, the CDR3 is TGTGCCAGCAGCAGGCTGGAACTGGGCGAGCAGTACTTC. Protein: CASSRLELGEQYF.

By its share, this clone is medium-sized. The genes are TRBV5-6 and TRBJ1-4, with D perhaps TRBD1 (6 bases). The CDR3 is 16 residues long. The V and J ends lost 2 bases and 7 bases respectively, with 18 bases between them. Germline loops: CDR1 SGHDT, CDR2 YYEEEE. The CDR3 DNA reads as TGTGCCAGCAGCTTAGGGGCCTCGGCCAGGGGTGAAAAACTGTTTTTT. This encodes CASSLGASARGEKLFF.

V is TRBV16 and J is TRBJ2-3, with TRBD1 identical over 9 bases. The CDR3 has 16 amino acids. V was clipped by 4 bases and J by 2 bases; unmatched bases: 7. CDR1 and CDR2 from the germline V gene are KGHSY and FQNENV. CDR3 in DNA: TGTGCCAGCAGCCCTCCGGACAGGGGACACACAGATACGCAGTATTTT. Its translation: CASSPPDRGHTDTQYF.

J is TRBJ2-1 and V is TRBV9, with 7 bases matching TRBD1. The CDR3 is 14 residues long. V was pared by 4 bases and J by 3 bases, with 4 bases of the junction left unmatched. From germline, CDR1 is SGDLS and CDR2 YYNGEE. The DNA of the CDR3 is TGTGCCAGCAGCCTCCGGGACAGCTACAATGAGCAGTTCTTC. Translation: CASSLRDSYNEQFF.

V is TRBV4-1 and J is TRBJ2-7, with 9 bases aligning to TRBD2. The CDR3 extends over 15 amino acids. V lost 4 bases to trimming and J lost 7 bases; unmatched junction nucleotides: 11. Germline CDR1 MGHRA, CDR2 YSYEKL. The CDR3 sequence: CASSPLGGGAGEQYF. DNA of the CDR3: TGCGCCAGCAGCCCCCTAGGCGGGGGGGCCGGTGAGCAGTACTTC.

The V and J genes are TRBV9 and TRBJ2-5; possibly TRBD2 for D (5 bases). The J call is in doubt because the DNA end fits TRBJ2-7 better. The CDR3 is 14 residues long. CDR1 is SGDLS, CDR2 YYNGEE, per germline. CDR3 in amino acids: CASSAGKLSYEQYF. Written as DNA, the CDR3 is TGTGCCAGCAGCGCGGGAAAACTCTCCTACGAGCAGTACTTC.

J is TRBJ2-7 and V is TRBV7-9, with 8 bases fitting TRBD1. The V gene's germline CDR1 is SEHNR and CDR2 FQNEAQ (reference sequence). This CDR3 contains 14 residues. The junction had 7 bases not matched to a gene; V was cut back by 4 bases and J by 5 bases. CDR3 protein: CASSSGTGFDEQYF. The CDR3 region has the DNA TGTGCCAGCAGCTCCGGGACAGGCTTCGACGAGCAGTACTTC.

The rearrangement uses TRBV6-5 and TRBJ1-2; D perhaps matches TRBD1 (6 bases). The germline V gene encodes CDR1 MNHEY and CDR2 SVGAGI. With 5 bases removed from V and 4 bases from J, the gap between germline ends came to 11 bases. The CDR3 contains 13 residues. This CDR3 is CASSTTGIYGYTF. CDR3 DNA: TGTGCCAGCAGTACTACAGGGATCTATGGCTACACCTTC.